Following are 18 T cell receptor beta chains from one sample sequenced in a study of T cell clones after liver transplantation. Repertoires were generated with immunoSEQ multiplex PCR, while TCRdb's copy carries only in-frame clones and drops some. The sample includes about 80,000 clones, about 82% of them seen just once. Sequencing was performed on CD4+ T cells from blood, taken approximately 3.5 years after liver transplant. The receptors were gathered from a human patient who received a liver transplant. Among the T cells, some may be from the graft donor.

This clone was observed a handful of times. The chain has TRBV28 and TRBJ1-1, with no clear D. The CDR3 covers 12 residues. V was trimmed by 3 bases and J by 3 bases, leaving 5 bases between them. Germline CDR1 is MDHEN and CDR2 is SYDVKM. CDR3 sequence (DNA): TGTGCCAGCAGTTTTAGTTACACTGAAGCTTTCTTT. Protein sequence: CASSFSYTEAFF.

V and J are TRBV5-1 and TRBJ1-2; no definite D call. The CDR3 runs 13 residues. Germline CDR1 is SGHRS and CDR2 is YFSETQ. V was cut by 2 bases and J by 0 bases, with 5 bases left in between. This CDR3 reads CASSLQTNYGYTF. In nucleotides, the CDR3 is TGCGCCAGCAGCTTACAGACTAACTATGGCTACACCTTC.

This clone has just one count. The chain combines TRBV27 with TRBJ1-3; no firm D call. V gave up 2 bases and J gave up 2 bases, with 10 bases separating them. The CDR3 length is 15 residues. From germline, CDR1 is MNHEY and CDR2 SMNVEV (reference sequence). The CDR3: CASSLTWVAGNTIYF. The CDR3 nucleotides are TGTGCCAGCAGTTTAACGTGGGTGGCTGGAAACACCATATATTTT.

The chain links TRBV7-2 to TRBJ2-7, with a weak D call TRBD2 (6 bases). This CDR3 spans 11 amino acids. Germline CDR1 is SGHTA and CDR2 is FQGNSA. The V end was cut by 4 bases, the J end by 12 bases, with 13 bases between. CDR3 DNA: TGTGCCAGCAGCTGGCGGGACCGCCTGTACTTC. It translates to CASSWRDRLYF.

This rearrangement joins TRBV4-2 to TRBJ2-7, with 10 bases that match TRBD2. CDR3 length: 17 amino acids. V gave up 0 bases and J gave up 0 bases; unmatched junction bases: 5. From germline, CDR1 is LGHNA and CDR2 YNFKEQ. In DNA form, the CDR3 reads TGTGCCAGCAGCCAAGATCGGGGGACTAGCGTCTCCTACGAGCAGTACTTC. Encoded protein: CASSQDRGTSVSYEQYF.

The chain couples TRBV28 to TRBJ2-5; TRBD1 or TRBD2 may be the D gene (5 bases each). Trimming stripped 1 base from V and 6 bases from J, with 15 bases between. This CDR3 comprises 15 residues. Germline CDR1 is MDHEN and CDR2 is SYDVKM. The CDR3 DNA reads TGTGCCAGCAGTTTATACGGGACGGTTGGAAAGACCCAGTACTTC. Protein product: CASSLYGTVGKTQYF.

The chain combines TRBV10-1 with TRBJ2-3; possibly TRBD1 for D (5 bases). Germline V lookup: CDR1 WNHNN, CDR2 SYGVQD (reference sequence). V was pared by 8 bases and J by 6 bases, with 15 bases between. This CDR3 region has 13 residues. CDR3 coding DNA: TGCGCCAGCTCCATCGTGGGGCTTGATACGCAGTATTTT. Amino acids: CASSIVGLDTQYF.

The V and J genes are TRBV7-2 and TRBJ2-7, with 8 nucleotides matching TRBD2. Losses at the gene ends were 3 bases for V and 4 bases for J; bases not matched to a gene: 8. The length of the CDR3 is 15 residues. CDR1 and CDR2 from the germline V gene are SGHTA and FQGNSA. Here the CDR3 DNA reads TGTGCCAGCAGCTTTCAAGCGGGAGTATTGTACGAGCAGTACTTC. It specifies CASSFQAGVLYEQYF.

This clone appeared a few times. The chain combines TRBV7-2 with TRBJ2-1, with unresolved D. V lost 0 bases, J lost 10 bases, and 10 bases lay in between. Per the germline V gene, CDR1 is SGHTA and CDR2 is FQGNSA. The CDR3 is 13 amino acids. The CDR3 protein is CASSLANLYEQFF. The CDR3 DNA reads TGTGCCAGCAGCTTAGCGAATTTGTACGAGCAGTTCTTC.

The V call is TRBV6-5, the J call TRBJ1-1, with D hard to call. Germline lookup yields CDR1 MNHEY and CDR2 SVGAGI. This CDR3 is built from 13 residues. The V end was cut by 5 bases, the J end by 3 bases, with 10 bases between. CDR3 nucleotides: TGTGCCAGCAGTCTTGACGGTTACACTGAAGCTTTCTTT. It codes for CASSLDGYTEAFF.

The chain employs TRBV10-1 and TRBJ2-7; D unresolved. The CDR3 consists of 16 residues. From germline, CDR1 is WNHNN and CDR2 SYGVQD (reference sequence). Trimming stripped 4 bases from V and 0 bases from J, with 16 bases between. The CDR3 DNA reads TGCGCCAGCAGTGTCCAACGCCCGCAAAACTCCTACGAGCAGTACTTC. It translates to CASSVQRPQNSYEQYF.

The gene calls are TRBV5-5 and TRBJ1-5; TRBD1 is a possible D gene (6 bases). The germline CDR1 and CDR2 sequences are SGHKS and YYEKEE (reference sequence). Trimming removed 1 base from V and 7 bases from J, with 12 bases in between. The CDR3 runs to 14 residues. The CDR3 DNA reads TGTGCCAGCAGCTTGCAACAGGGAGGCCAGCCCCAGCATTTT. Protein: CASSLQQGGQPQHF. The full variable domain, with the rest looked up from reference TRBV5-5 and TRBJ1-5, is DAGVTQSPTHLIKTRGQQVTLRCSPISGHKSVSWYQQVLGQGPQFIFQYYEKEERGRGNFPDRFSARQFPNYSSELNVNALLLGDSALYLCASSLQQGGQPQHFGDGTRLSIL.

This clone has just one count. The genes are TRBV7-8 and TRBJ1-1, with a tentative D call TRBD1 (5 bases). The CDR3 loop spans 15 amino acids. V lost 3 bases and J 3 bases, leaving 14 bases between the germline ends. Germline V CDR1 and CDR2: SGHVS, FQNEAQ. CDR3 bases: TGTGCCAGCAGCTTTTTCATGTGGGGGGACACTGAAGCTTTCTTT. Protein sequence: CASSFFMWGDTEAFF. Full variable domain (rest looked up from reference TRBV7-8 and TRBJ1-1): GAGVSQSPRYKVAKRGQDVALRCDPISGHVSLFWYQQALGQGPEFLTYFQNEAQLDKSGLPSDRFFAERPEGSVSTLKIQRTQQEDSAVYLCASSFFMWGDTEAFFGQGTRLTVV.

The chain links TRBV19 to TRBJ2-5, with 9 nucleotides matching TRBD1. Germline loops: CDR1 LNHDA, CDR2 SQIVND (reference sequence). The CDR3 sequence is 14 residues long. V trimming: 5 bases; J trimming: 4 bases; junction bases outside the gene matches: 5. The CDR3, as DNA: TGTGCCAGTAGTTTTCTGGACAGGGGAGAGACCCAGTACTTC. Its protein product is CASSFLDRGETQYF. Based on the CDR3 plus reference TRBV19 and TRBJ2-5, the full variable domain is DGGITQSPKYLFRKEGQNVTLSCEQNLNHDAMYWYRQDPGQGLRLIYYSQIVNDFQKGDIAEGYSVSREKKESFPLTVTSAQKNPTAFYLCASSFLDRGETQYFGPGTRLLVL.

This clone was seen more than once but under ten times. The chain links TRBV28 to TRBJ2-7; 8 bases line up with TRBD1. There are 13 residues in the CDR3. Germline CDR1 and CDR2: MDHEN and SYDVKM. V trimming: 9 bases; J trimming: 4 bases; junction bases outside the gene matches: 8. CDR3 nucleotides: TGTGCCAGTTACAGGGGGATCGGGTACGAGCAGTACTTC. Encoded protein: CASYRGIGYEQYF.

The chain couples TRBV28 to TRBJ2-7; TRBD2 agrees at 7 bases. J was trimmed by 3 bases and V by 3 bases; bases with no gene match: 5. The CDR3 loop spans 14 amino acids. Per germline, CDR1 MDHEN and CDR2 SYDVKM. CDR3 amino acids: CASSFGLADYEQYF. Here the CDR3 DNA reads TGTGCCAGCAGTTTCGGGCTAGCGGACTACGAGCAGTACTTC.

The chain has TRBV11-2 and TRBJ2-3; the match to TRBD1 covers 9 bases. The CDR3 totals 14 residues. The germline CDR1 and CDR2 sequences are SGHAT and FQNNGV. V dropped 6 bases and J dropped 6; count of bases not matched to a gene: 7. The chain's CDR3 is CASSLGQGWDTQYF. CDR3 nucleotide sequence: TGTGCCAGCAGTCTAGGACAGGGGTGGGATACGCAGTATTTT.

A few counts support this clone. The chain employs TRBV5-1 and TRBJ1-5; TRBD1 matches 11 bases. The J segment lost 0 bases and the V segment lost 5 bases, leaving 10 bases of the junction unmatched. CDR1 is SGHRS and CDR2 is YFSETQ in the germline V gene. The CDR3 loop spans 18 amino acids. In DNA, the CDR3 is TGCGCCAGCAGGAGCCGGGACAGGGGGAAATATAGCAATCAGCCCCAGCATTTT. This translates into CASRSRDRGKYSNQPQHF. Looking up the rest from reference TRBV5-1 and TRBJ1-5 gives the full variable domain: KAGVTQTPRYLIKTRGQQVTLSCSPISGHRSVSWYQQTPGQGLQFLFEYFSETQRNKGNFPGRFSGRQFSNSRSEMNVSTLELGDSALYLCASRSRDRGKYSNQPQHFGDGTRLSIL.